This T cell receptor beta chain was recorded in a study of shared clonotypes between healthy human individuals. Overall study context: A couple of female and a few male donors aged 18 to 49 were enrolled.

Findings and caveats of the study: The authors sampled blood alone, and tissue repertoires likely differ.

Donors were Caucasian adults residing in Nashville, Tennessee, USA. The study used 85 million or so PBMCs per unsorted sample for genomic DNA. The V and J ends lost 2 bases and 6 bases respectively, with 11 bases between them. Germline loops: CDR1 SNHLY, CDR2 FYNNEI. CDR3 length: 13 residues. Sequenced by immunoSEQ multiplex PCR; TCRdb stores in-frame clones only, minus some. The profile shows 500,000 to 650,000 clones, roughly four fifths of them singletons. This clone was counted between two and nine times. No antigen is known for it. This receptor was taken from a woman in her forties in good health. Some clones in this sample may be carry-over from other donors' samples. The rearrangement joins TRBV2 to TRBJ2-7; no clear D gene. The sequenced material came from PBMCs. The CDR3 DNA follows: TGTGCCAGCAGTGAAAGTATAGACCTCGAGCAGTACTTC. It specifies CASSESIDLEQYF.